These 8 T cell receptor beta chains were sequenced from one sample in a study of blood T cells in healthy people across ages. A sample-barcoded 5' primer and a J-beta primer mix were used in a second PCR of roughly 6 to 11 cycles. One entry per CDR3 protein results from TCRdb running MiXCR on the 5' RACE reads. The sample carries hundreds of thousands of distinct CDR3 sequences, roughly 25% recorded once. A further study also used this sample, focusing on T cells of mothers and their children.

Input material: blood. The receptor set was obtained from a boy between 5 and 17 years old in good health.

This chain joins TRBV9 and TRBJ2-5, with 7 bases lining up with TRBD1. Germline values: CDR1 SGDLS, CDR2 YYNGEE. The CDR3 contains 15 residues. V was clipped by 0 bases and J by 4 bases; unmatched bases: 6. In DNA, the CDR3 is TGTGCCAGCAGCGTAGGTGCAGGGGGTCTAGAGACCCAGTACTTC. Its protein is CASSVGAGGLETQYF.

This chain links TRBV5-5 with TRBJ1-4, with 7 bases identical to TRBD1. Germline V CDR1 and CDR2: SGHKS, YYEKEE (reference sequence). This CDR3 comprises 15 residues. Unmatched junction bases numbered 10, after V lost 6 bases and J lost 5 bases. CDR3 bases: TGTGCCAGCACCCAGACAGGGCCTCTCAATGAAAAACTGTTTTTT. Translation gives CASTQTGPLNEKLFF.

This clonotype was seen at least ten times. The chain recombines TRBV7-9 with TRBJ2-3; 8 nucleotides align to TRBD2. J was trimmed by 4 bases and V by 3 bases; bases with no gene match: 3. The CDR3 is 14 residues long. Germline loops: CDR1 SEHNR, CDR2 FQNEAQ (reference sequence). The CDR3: CASSFGGAADTQYF. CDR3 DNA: TGTGCCAGCAGCTTCGGGGGGGCCGCAGATACGCAGTATTTT.

Here the CDR3 reads CASRVLKNIQYF. The CDR3 coding sequence is TGTGCCAGCAGGGTACTCAAAAACATTCAGTACTTC. The chain couples TRBV2 to TRBJ2-4; no definite D call. Germline V gene sequence: CDR1 SNHLY, CDR2 FYNNEI. V was trimmed by 6 bases and J by 3 bases, leaving 6 bases between them. This CDR3 is 12 amino acids long.

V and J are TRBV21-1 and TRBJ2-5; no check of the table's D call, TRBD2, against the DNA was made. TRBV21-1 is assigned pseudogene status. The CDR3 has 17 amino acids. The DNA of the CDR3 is TGTGCCAGCAGCCCCTGTGCTCCTAGCGGCCCCCAAGAGACCCAGCACTTC. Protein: CASSPCAPSGPQETQHF.

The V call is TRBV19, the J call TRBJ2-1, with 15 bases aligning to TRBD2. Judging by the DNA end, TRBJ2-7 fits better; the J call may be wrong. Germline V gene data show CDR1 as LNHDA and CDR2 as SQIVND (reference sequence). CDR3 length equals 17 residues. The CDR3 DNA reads TGTGCCAGTAGTATCAACGCTGGGACTAGCGGGAGGAACGAGCAGTACTTC. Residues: CASSINAGTSGRNEQYF.

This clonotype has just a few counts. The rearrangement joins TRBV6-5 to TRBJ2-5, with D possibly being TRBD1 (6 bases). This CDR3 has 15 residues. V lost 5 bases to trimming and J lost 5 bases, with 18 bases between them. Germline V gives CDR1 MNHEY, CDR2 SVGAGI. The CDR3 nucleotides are TGTGCCAGCAGTCCCGGGACAAAAAAGCGGGAGACCCAGTACTTC. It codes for CASSPGTKKRETQYF.

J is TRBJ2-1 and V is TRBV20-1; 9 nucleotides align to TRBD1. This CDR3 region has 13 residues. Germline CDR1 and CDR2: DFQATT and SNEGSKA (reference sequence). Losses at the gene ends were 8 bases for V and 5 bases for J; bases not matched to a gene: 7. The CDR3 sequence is CSSGTGMDNEQFF. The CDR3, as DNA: TGCAGTTCAGGGACAGGGATGGACAATGAGCAGTTCTTC.